These T cell receptor beta chains were read from a single sample in a study of T cell responses to AZD1222 COVID-19 vaccine. Method: immunoSEQ multiplex PCR; TCRdb's copy keeps in-frame clones and lacks some. Seen here are some 190,000 clones, about nine tenths observed once, and the top ten hold less than 2.5%. The sequencing here drew on peripheral blood, taken 28 days after the second AZD1222 dose. These receptors originate from an adult who received the AZD1222 COVID-19 vaccine. CDR3s include the opening cysteine and the closing phenylalanine or tryptophan. The D gene is left open where the match is weak. Rows give clone size only sometimes, using once, few, many, or a class for an expanded clone.

>TRBV2|few|TRBJ2-2|TRBD2
CASSESWRGAGTGELFF
TGTGCCAGCAGTGAATCTTGGCGGGGGGCCGGCACCGGGGAGCTGTTTTTT
>TRBV9|-|TRBJ1-2|-
CASSVGTGNAASYGYTF
TGTGCCAGCAGCGTAGGTACAGGGAATGCTGCTTCCTATGGCTACACCTTC
>TRBV5-4|-|TRBJ1-1|-
CASRPGRATEAFF
TGTGCCAGCCGGCCGGGGCGGGCGACTGAAGCTTTCTTT
>TRBV7-2|once|TRBJ2-4|TRBD1
CASSLKGTPGQGANIQYF
TGTGCCAGCAGCTTAAAAGGGACCCCGGGACAGGGGGCGAACATTCAGTACTTC
>TRBV9|-|TRBJ2-7|TRBD2
CASSVGGGDSYEQYF
TGTGCCAGCAGCGTTGGCGGGGGGGACTCCTACGAGCAGTACTTC
>TRBV18|-|TRBJ2-3|-
CASSLGRSLETDTQYF
TGTGCCAGCTCACTTGGACGGTCCCTTGAAACAGATACGCAGTATTTT
>TRBV28|-|TRBJ1-4|-
CASRFEEASRPTNEKLFF
TGTGCCAGCAGGTTCGAGGAAGCGAGCAGACCAACTAATGAAAAACTGTTTTTT
>TRBV28|-|TRBJ2-1|-
CASRGAGKGPGEQFF
TGTGCCAGCCGCGGGGCGGGGAAGGGGCCTGGGGAGCAGTTCTTC
>TRBV3-1/TRBV3-2|-|TRBJ2-1|-
CAVKGVNEQFF
TGTGCCGTAAAAGGGGTCAATGAGCAGTTCTTC
>TRBV9|once|TRBJ2-1|TRBD2
CASSVNPRLAGVLGSYNEQFF
TGTGCCAGCAGCGTAAATCCCAGACTAGCGGGAGTATTGGGCTCCTACAATGAGCAGTTCTTC
>TRBV28|-|TRBJ1-5|-
CASSPGVGSNQPQHF
TGTGCCAGCAGCCCTGGGGTCGGGAGCAATCAGCCCCAGCATTTT
>TRBV19|-|TRBJ1-2|TRBD1
CASSMTEQGLGYTF
TGTGCCAGTAGTATGACGGAACAGGGGCTCGGCTACACCTTC
>TRBV4-1|-|TRBJ1-1|-
CASSPRWGNTEAFF
TGCGCCAGCAGCCCTAGATGGGGGAACACTGAAGCTTTCTTT
>TRBV6-5|-|TRBJ2-1|TRBD2
CASSSGRAFGNEQFF
TGTGCCAGCAGTAGCGGGAGGGCCTTTGGCAATGAGCAGTTCTTC
>TRBV19|-|TRBJ2-4|-
CASSILLAKNIQYF
TGTGCCAGTAGTATACTACTAGCCAAAAACATTCAGTACTTC
>TRBV29-1|-|TRBJ2-7|-
CSVVVPFSYEQYF
TGCAGCGTTGTGGTACCTTTCTCCTACGAGCAGTACTTC
>TRBV28|-|TRBJ1-2|-
CASSPGSGYTF
TGTGCCAGCAGTCCCGGGAGTGGCTACACCTTC
>TRBV7-3|once|TRBJ2-3|-
CASSTDDTDTQYF
TGTGCCAGCAGCACGGACGACACAGATACGCAGTATTTT
>TRBV10-3|-|TRBJ1-5|TRBD1
CAISTGEGQPQHF
TGTGCCATCAGTACAGGGGAAGGTCAGCCCCAGCATTTT
>TRBV27|-|TRBJ1-2|TRBD1
CASSFQGGSNYGYTF
TGTGCCAGCAGTTTCCAGGGGGGGTCTAACTATGGCTACACCTTC
>TRBV6-1|-|TRBJ2-7|-
CASSEFRVDPRGEQYF
TGTGCCAGCAGTGAATTCAGGGTGGACCCCCGGGGGGAGCAGTACTTC
>TRBV5-4|-|TRBJ2-7|TRBD1
CASSGFGQGRDEQYF
TGTGCCAGCAGCGGATTTGGACAGGGTCGGGACGAGCAGTACTTC
>TRBV18|-|TRBJ1-5|TRBD1
CASSPGQGDNQPQHF
TGTGCCAGCTCACCTGGACAGGGTGACAATCAGCCCCAGCATTTT
>TRBV27|-|TRBJ1-1|-
CASSPRSTRLSTEAFF
TGTGCCAGCAGCCCCAGATCAACAAGGTTGTCTACTGAAGCTTTCTTT
>TRBV24-1|-|TRBJ2-5|TRBD2
CATSGRLFGETQYF
TGTGCCACCAGCGGGAGGCTGTTCGGGGAGACCCAGTACTTC
>TRBV2|-|TRBJ1-3|-
CASSEAFSTLGFSGNTIYF
-
>TRBV11-2|-|TRBJ2-2|-
CARESGPNTGELFF
TGTGCCAGGGAGTCGGGGCCGAACACCGGGGAGCTGTTTTTT
>TRBV24-1|few|TRBJ2-3|-
CATSEPGTDTQYF
TGTGCCACCAGTGAACCGGGGACAGATACGCAGTATTTT
>TRBV29-1|-|TRBJ1-2|-
CSVVIEGLGGYTF
TGCAGCGTTGTAATAGAAGGGCTGGGGGGCTACACCTTC
>TRBV30|-|TRBJ1-1|-
CAWREQGTVAFF
TGTGCCTGGAGGGAACAGGGAACGGTAGCTTTCTTT
>TRBV5-1|-|TRBJ1-2|TRBD1
CASSLAGQYYGYTF
TGCGCCAGCAGCTTGGCGGGACAGTACTATGGCTACACCTTC
>TRBV24-1|-|TRBJ1-2|TRBD1
CATSDSTLTGNGYTF
TGTGCCACCAGTGATTCCACGTTGACAGGGAATGGCTACACCTTC
>TRBV9|-|TRBJ2-1|-
CASSVAEGSYNEQFF
TGTGCCAGCAGCGTAGCCGAGGGCTCCTACAATGAGCAGTTCTTC